This T cell receptor (beta chain) was retrieved from a study of cytomegalovirus exposure and HLA in healthy donors. V shed 8 bases and J 5 bases; nucleotides not matched to a gene: 11. The CDR3 is 14 residues long. Germline assignment: CDR1 MNHEY and CDR2 SVGAGI. Primers: 60 Vbeta forward and 13 Jbeta reverse. TCRdb keeps only in-frame clones here, not all; method: immunoSEQ multiplex PCR. The sample has some 190,000 clones, approximately 80% seen once. This sequence originates from a girl aged 10 to 17 in good health and CMV-seropositive. The chain links TRBV6-5 to TRBJ2-7; 8 bases map to TRBD1. The sequencing sample was made of PBMCs. CDR3 protein: CASGSGTGLHEQYF. The CDR3, as DNA: TGTGCCAGCGGATCCGGGACAGGTCTCCACGAGCAGTACTTC.